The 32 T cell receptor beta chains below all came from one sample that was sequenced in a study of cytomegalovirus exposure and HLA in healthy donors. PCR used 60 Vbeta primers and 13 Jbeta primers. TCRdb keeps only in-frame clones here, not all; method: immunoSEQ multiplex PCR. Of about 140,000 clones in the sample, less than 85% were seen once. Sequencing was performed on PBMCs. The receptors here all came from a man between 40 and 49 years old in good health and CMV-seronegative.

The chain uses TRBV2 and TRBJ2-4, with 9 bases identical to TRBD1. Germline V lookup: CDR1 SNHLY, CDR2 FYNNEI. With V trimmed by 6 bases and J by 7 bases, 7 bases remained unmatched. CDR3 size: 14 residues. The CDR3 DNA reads TGTGCCAGCAGGGCGGAGACAGGGGGGAACATTCAGTACTTC. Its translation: CASRAETGGNIQYF.

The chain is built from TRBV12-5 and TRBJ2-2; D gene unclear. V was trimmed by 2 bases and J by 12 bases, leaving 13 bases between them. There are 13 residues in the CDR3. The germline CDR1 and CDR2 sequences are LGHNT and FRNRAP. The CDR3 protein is CASGLYPSVKLFF. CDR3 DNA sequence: TGTGCTAGTGGTTTGTACCCCAGTGTGAAGCTGTTTTTT.

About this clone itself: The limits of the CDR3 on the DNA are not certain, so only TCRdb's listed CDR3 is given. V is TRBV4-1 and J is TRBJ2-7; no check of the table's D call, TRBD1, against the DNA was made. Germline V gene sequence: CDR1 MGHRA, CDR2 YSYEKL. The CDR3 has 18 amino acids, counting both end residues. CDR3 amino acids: CASSQVSVGPGASYEQCF.

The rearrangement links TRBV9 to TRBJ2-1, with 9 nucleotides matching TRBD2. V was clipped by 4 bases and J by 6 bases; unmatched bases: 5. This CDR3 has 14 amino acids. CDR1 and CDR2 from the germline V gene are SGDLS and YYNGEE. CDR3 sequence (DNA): TGTGCCAGCAGCATTAGCGGGGGCGGCAATGAGCAGTTCTTC. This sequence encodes CASSISGGGNEQFF. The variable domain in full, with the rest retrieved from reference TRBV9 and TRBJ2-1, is DSGVTQTPKHLITATGQRVTLRCSPRSGDLSVYWYQQSLDQGLQFLIQYYNGEERAKGNILERFSAQQFPDLHSELNLSSLELGDSALYFCASSISGGGNEQFFGPGTRLTVL.

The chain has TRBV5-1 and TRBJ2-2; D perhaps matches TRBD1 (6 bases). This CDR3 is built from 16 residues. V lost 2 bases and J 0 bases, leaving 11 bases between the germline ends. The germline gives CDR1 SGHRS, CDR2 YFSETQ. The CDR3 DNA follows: TGCGCCAGCAGCTTCCGTCAGGGGTCGAACACCGGGGAGCTGTTTTTT. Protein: CASSFRQGSNTGELFF.

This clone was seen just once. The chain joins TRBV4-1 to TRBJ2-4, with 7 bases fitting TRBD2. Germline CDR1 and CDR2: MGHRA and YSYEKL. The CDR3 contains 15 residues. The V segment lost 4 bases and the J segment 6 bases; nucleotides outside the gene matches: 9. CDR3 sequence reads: CASSPVFGGRNIQYF. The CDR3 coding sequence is TGCGCCAGCAGCCCAGTATTCGGCGGGAGAAACATTCAGTACTTC.

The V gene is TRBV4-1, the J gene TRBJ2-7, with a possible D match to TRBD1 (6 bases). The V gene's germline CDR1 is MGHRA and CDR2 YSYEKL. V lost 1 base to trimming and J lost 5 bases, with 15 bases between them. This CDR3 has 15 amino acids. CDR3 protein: CASSQGPARGNEQYF. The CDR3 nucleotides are TGCGCCAGCAGCCAAGGACCAGCCAGGGGAAACGAGCAGTACTTC.

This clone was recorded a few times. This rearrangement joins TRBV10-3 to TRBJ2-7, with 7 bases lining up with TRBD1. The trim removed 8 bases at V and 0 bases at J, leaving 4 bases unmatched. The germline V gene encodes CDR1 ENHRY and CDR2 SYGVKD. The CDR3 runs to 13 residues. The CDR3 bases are TGTGCCATCTTAGGGGACAGCTCCTACGAGCAGTACTTC. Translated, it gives CAILGDSSYEQYF.

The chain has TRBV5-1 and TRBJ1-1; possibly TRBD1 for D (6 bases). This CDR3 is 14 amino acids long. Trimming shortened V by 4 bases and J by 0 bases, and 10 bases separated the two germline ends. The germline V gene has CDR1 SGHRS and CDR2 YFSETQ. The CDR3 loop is CASSGDIMNTEAFF. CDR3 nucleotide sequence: TGCGCCAGCAGCGGGGACATTATGAACACTGAAGCTTTCTTT.

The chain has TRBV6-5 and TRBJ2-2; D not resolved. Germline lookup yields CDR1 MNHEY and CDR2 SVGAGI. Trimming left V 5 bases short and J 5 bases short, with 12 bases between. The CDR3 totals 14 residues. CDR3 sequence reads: CASSGSHGTGELFF. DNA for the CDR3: TGTGCCAGCAGTGGTTCACACGGGACCGGGGAGCTGTTTTTT.

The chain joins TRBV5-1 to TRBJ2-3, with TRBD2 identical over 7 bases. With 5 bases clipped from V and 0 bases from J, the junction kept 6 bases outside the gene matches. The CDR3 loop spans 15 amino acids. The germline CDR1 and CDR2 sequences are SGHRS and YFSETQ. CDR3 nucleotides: TGCGCCAGCAGTCTAGCGGAAGCTAGCACAGATACGCAGTATTTT. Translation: CASSLAEASTDTQYF.

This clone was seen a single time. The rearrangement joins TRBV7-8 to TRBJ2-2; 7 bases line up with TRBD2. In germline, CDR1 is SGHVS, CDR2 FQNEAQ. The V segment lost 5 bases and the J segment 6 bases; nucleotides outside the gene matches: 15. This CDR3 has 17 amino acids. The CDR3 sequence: CASSPGLVRSGAGELFF. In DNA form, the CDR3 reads TGTGCCAGCAGCCCAGGACTAGTCAGGTCGGGCGCCGGGGAGCTGTTTTTT.

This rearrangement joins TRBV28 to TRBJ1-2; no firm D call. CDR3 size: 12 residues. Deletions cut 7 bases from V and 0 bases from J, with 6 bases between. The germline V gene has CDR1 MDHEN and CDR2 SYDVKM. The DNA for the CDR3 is TGTGCCAGCACGCCAGCTAACTATGGCTACACCTTC. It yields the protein CASTPANYGYTF.

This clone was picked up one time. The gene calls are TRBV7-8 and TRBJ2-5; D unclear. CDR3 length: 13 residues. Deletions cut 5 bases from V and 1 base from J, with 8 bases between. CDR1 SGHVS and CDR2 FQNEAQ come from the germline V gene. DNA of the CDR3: TGTGCCAGCAGCCCACCGGTCCAAGAGACCCAGTACTTC. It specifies CASSPPVQETQYF.

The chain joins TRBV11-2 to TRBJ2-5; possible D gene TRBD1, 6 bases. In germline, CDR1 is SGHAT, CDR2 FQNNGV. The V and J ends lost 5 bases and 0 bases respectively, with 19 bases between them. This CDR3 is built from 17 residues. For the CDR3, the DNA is TGTGCCAGCAGCCCCAACGGTCTAGACAGGTACCAAGAGACCCAGTACTTC. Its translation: CASSPNGLDRYQETQYF.

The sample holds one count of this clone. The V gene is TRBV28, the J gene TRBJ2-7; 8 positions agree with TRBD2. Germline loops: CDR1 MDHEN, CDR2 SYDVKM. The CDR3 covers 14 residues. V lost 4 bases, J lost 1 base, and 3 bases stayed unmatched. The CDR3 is CASSWRGVSYEQYF. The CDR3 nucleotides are TGTGCCAGCAGTTGGCGGGGGGTTTCCTACGAGCAGTACTTC.

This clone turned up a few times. Here the CDR3 reads CASSTGMNTEAFF. The DNA for the CDR3 is TGCGCCAGCAGCACGGGAATGAACACTGAAGCTTTCTTT. The chain is built from TRBV5-1 and TRBJ1-1; unclear D gene. This CDR3 is built from 13 residues. V gave up 4 bases and J gave up 0 bases, with 7 bases separating them. CDR1 and CDR2 (germline): SGHRS, YFSETQ.

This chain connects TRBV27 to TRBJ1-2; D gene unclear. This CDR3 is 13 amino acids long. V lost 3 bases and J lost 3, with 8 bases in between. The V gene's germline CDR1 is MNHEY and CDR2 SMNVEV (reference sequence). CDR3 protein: CASSLAGDYGYTF. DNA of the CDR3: TGTGCCAGCAGTTTGGCGGGTGACTATGGCTACACCTTC.

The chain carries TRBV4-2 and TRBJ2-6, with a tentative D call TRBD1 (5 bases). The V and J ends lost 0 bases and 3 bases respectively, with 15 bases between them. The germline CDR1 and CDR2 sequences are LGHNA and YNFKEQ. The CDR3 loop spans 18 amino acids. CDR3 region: CASSQDRQGAGGANVLTF. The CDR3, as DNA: TGTGCCAGCAGCCAAGATCGTCAAGGGGCAGGTGGGGCCAACGTCCTGACTTTC.

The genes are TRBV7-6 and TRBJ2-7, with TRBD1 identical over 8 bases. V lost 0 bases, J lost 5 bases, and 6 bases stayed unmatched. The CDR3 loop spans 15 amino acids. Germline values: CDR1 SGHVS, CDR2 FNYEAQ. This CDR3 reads CASSLAVDRADEQYF. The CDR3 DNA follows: TGTGCCAGCAGCTTAGCGGTGGACAGGGCCGACGAGCAGTACTTC. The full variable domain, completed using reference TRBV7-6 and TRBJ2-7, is GAGVSQSPRYKVTKRGQDVALRCDPISGHVSLYWYRQALGQGPEFLTYFNYEAQQDKSGLPNDRFSAERPEGSISTLTIQRTEQRDSAMYRCASSLAVDRADEQYFGPGTRLTVT.

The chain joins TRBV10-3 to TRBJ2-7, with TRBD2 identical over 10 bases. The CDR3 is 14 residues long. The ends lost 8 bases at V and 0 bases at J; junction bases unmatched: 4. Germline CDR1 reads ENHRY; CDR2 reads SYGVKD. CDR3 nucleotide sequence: TGTGCCATCGTAGAGCGGGAGGGCTCCTACGAGCAGTACTTC. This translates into CAIVEREGSYEQYF.

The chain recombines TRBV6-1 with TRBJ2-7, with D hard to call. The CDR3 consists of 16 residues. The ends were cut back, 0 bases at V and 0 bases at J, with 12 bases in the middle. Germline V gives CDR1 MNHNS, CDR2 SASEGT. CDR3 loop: CASSEAVTMTSYEQYF. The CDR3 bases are TGTGCCAGCAGTGAAGCCGTCACTATGACCTCCTACGAGCAGTACTTC.

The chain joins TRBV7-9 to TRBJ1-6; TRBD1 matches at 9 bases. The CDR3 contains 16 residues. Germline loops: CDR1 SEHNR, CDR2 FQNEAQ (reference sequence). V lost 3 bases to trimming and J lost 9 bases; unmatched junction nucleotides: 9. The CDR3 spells CASSFSGTGNGSPLHF. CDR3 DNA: TGTGCCAGCAGCTTTTCCGGGACAGGGAACGGTTCACCCCTCCACTTT.

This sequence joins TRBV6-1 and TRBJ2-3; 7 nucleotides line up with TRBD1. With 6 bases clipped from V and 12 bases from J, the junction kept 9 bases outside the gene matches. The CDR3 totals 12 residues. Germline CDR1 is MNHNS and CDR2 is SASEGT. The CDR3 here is CASSLDRALQYF. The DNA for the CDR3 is TGTGCCAGCAGCCTCGACAGGGCCCTCCAGTATTTT.

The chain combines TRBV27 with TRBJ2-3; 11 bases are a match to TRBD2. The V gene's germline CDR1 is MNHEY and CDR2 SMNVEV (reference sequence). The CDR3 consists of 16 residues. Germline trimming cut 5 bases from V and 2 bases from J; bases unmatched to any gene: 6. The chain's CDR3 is CASSPRLAGTTDTQYF. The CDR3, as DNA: TGTGCCAGCAGTCCCCGACTAGCGGGGACCACAGATACGCAGTATTTT.

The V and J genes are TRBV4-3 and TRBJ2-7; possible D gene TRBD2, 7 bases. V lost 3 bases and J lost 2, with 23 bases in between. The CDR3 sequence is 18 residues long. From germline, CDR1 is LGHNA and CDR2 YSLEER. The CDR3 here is CASSHLAYGGGPTYEQYF. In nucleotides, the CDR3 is TGCGCCAGCAGCCACCTCGCTTATGGGGGGGGGCCTACCTACGAGCAGTACTTC.

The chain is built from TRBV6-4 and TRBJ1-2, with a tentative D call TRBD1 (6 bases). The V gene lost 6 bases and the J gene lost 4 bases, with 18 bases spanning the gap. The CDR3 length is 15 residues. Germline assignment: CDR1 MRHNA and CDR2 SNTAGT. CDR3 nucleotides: TGTGCCAGCAGCTCCCCGGGGGGGGGCGGCTATGGCTACACCTTC. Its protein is CASSSPGGGGYGYTF.

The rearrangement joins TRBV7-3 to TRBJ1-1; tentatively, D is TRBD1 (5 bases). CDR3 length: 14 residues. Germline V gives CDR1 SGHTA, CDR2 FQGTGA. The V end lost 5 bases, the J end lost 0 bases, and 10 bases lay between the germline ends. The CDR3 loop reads CASSPAGVNTEAFF. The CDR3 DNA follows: TGTGCCAGCAGCCCCGCGGGGGTGAACACTGAAGCTTTCTTT. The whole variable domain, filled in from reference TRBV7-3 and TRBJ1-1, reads GAGVSQTPSNKVTEKGKYVELRCDPISGHTALYWYRQSLGQGPEFLIYFQGTGAADDSGLPNDRFFAVRPEGSVSTLKIQRTERGDSAVYLCASSPAGVNTEAFFGQGTRLTVV.

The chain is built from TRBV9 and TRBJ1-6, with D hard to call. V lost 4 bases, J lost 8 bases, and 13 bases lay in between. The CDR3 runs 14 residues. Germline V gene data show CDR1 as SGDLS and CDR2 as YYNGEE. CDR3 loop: CASSILGDYSPLHF. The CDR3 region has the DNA TGTGCCAGCAGCATACTGGGAGACTATTCACCCCTCCACTTT. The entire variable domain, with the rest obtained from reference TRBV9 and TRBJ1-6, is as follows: DSGVTQTPKHLITATGQRVTLRCSPRSGDLSVYWYQQSLDQGLQFLIQYYNGEERAKGNILERFSAQQFPDLHSELNLSSLELGDSALYFCASSILGDYSPLHFGNGTRLTVT.

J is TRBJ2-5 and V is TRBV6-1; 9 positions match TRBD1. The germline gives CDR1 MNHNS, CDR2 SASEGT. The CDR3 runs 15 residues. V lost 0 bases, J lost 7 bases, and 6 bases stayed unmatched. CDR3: CASSEATGGQGTQYF. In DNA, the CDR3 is TGTGCCAGCAGTGAAGCGACAGGGGGACAGGGGACCCAGTACTTC.

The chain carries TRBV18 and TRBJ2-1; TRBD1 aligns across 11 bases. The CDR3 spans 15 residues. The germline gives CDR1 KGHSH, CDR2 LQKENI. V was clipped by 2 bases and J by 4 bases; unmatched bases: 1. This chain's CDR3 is CASSPGDRGYNEQFF. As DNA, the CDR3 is TGTGCCAGCTCACCAGGGGACAGGGGGTACAATGAGCAGTTCTTC.

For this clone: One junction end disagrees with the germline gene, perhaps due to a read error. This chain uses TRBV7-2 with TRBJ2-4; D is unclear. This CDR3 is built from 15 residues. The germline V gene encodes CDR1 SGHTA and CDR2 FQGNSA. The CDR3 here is CASSLTPTTKNSQYF. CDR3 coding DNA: TGTGCCAGCAGCTTAACACCAACGACCAAAAACAGTCAGTACTTC.